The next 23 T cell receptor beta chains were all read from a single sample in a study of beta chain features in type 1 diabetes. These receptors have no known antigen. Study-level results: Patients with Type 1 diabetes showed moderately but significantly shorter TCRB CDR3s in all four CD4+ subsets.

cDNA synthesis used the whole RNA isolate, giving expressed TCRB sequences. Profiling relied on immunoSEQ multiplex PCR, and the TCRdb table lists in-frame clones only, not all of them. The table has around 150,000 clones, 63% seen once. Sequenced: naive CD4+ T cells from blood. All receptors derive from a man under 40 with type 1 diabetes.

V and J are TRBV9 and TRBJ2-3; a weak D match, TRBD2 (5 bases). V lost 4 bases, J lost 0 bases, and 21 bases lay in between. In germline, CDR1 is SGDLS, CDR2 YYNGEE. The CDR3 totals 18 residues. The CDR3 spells CASSPRMERSGSTDTQYF. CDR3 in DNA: TGTGCCAGCAGCCCCCGGATGGAGCGGAGCGGCAGCACAGATACGCAGTATTTT.

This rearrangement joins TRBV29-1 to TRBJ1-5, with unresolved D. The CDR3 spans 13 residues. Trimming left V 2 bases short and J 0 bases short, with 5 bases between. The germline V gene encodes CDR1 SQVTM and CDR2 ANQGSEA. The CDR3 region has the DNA TGCAGCGTTGAAATGAATAGCAATCAGCCCCAGCATTTT. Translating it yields CSVEMNSNQPQHF.

CDR3 region: CSVDTGLEEKLFF. CDR3 bases: TGCAGCGTGGACACAGGGCTGGAAGAAAAACTGTTTTTT. This chain uses TRBV29-1 with TRBJ1-4; possible D gene TRBD1, 6 bases. The CDR3 sequence is 13 residues long. Germline CDR1 is SQVTM and CDR2 is ANQGSEA. V lost 6 bases and J 8 bases, leaving 16 bases between the germline ends.

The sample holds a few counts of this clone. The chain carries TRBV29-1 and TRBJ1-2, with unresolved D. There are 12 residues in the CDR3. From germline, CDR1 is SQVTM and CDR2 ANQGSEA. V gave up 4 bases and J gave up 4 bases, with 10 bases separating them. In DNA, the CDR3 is TGCAGCGTTGCGTGGCAGTTCTATGGCTACACCTTC. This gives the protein CSVAWQFYGYTF.

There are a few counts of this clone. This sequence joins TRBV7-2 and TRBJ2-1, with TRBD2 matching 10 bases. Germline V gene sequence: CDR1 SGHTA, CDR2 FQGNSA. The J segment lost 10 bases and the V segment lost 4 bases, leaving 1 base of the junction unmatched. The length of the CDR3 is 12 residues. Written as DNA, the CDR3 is TGTGCCAGCAGCTGGACTAGCGGAGAGCAGTTCTTC. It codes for CASSWTSGEQFF.

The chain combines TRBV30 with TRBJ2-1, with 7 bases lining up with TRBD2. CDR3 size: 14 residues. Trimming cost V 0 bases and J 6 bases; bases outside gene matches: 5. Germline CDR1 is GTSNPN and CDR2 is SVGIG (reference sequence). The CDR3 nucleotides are TGTGCCTGGAGTGTTTGGACTAGTACCAATGAGCAGTTCTTC. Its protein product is CAWSVWTSTNEQFF. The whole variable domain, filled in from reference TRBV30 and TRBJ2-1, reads SQTIHQWPATLVQPVGSPLSLECTVEGTSNPNLYWYRQAAGRGLQLLFYSVGIGQISSEVPQNLSASRPQDRQFILSSKKLLLSDSGFYLCAWSVWTSTNEQFFGPGTRLTVL.

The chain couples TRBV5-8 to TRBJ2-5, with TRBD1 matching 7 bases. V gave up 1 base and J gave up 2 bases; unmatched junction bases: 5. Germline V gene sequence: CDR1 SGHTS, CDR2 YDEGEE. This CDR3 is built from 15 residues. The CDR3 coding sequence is TGTGCCAGCAGCTTGTCAGGGGGACAGCAAGAGACCCAGTACTTC. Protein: CASSLSGGQQETQYF.

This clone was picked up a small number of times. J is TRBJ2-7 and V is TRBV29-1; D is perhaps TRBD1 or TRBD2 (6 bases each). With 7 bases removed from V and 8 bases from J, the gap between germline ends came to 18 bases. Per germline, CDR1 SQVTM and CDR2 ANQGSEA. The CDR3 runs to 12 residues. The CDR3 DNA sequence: TGCAGCGCAGGGGACTGGGGGACCCAGCAGTACTTC. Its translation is CSAGDWGTQQYF.

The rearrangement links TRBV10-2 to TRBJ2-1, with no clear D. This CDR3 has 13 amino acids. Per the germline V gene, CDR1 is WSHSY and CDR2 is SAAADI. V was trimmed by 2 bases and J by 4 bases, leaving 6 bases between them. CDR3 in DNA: TGCGCCAGCAGTGAGGGTAGTTACAATGAGCAGTTCTTC. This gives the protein CASSEGSYNEQFF.

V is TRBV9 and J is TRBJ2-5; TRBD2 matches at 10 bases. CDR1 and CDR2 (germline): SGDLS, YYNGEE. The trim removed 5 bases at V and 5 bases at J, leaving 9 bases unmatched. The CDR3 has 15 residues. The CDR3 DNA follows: TGTGCCAGCAGAGAGGGGCTAGCGGGGGTGGAGACCCAGTACTTC. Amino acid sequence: CASREGLAGVETQYF.

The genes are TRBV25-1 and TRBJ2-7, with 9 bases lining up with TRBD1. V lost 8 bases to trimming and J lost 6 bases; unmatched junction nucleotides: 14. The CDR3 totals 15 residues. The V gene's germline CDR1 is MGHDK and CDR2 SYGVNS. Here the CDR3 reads CASQDPGQGSREQYF. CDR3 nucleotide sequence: TGTGCCAGCCAAGACCCGGGACAGGGCTCCCGCGAGCAGTACTTC.

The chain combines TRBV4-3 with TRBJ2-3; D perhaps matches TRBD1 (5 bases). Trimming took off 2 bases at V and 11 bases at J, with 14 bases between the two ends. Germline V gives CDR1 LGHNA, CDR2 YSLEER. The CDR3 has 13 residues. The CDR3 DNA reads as TGCGCCAGCAGCCAAAGAGACCTAGGGGTGCAGTATTTT. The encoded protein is CASSQRDLGVQYF.

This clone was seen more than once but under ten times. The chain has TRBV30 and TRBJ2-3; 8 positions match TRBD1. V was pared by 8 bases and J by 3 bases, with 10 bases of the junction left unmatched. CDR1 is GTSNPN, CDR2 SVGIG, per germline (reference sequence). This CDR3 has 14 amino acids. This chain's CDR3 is CARGAGGPTDTQYF. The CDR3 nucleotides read TGTGCCCGGGGTGCAGGGGGCCCTACAGATACGCAGTATTTT.

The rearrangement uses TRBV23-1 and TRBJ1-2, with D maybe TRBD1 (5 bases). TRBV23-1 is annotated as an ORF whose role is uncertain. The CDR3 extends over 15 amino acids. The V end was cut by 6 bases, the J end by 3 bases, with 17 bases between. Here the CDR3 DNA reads TGCGCCAGCAGCATTCGGCAGGGCGGGGACTATGGCTACACCTTC. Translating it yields CASSIRQGGDYGYTF.

The CDR3 here is CASSLGEGGSYNEQFF. The CDR3, as DNA: TGTGCCAGCAGCTTAGGCGAGGGCGGCTCCTACAATGAGCAGTTCTTC. This rearrangement joins TRBV7-9 to TRBJ2-1; D is perhaps TRBD2 (5 bases). Germline assignment: CDR1 SEHNR and CDR2 FQNEAQ (reference sequence). Trimming pared 1 base from V and 0 bases from J, leaving 10 bases between. This CDR3 comprises 16 residues.

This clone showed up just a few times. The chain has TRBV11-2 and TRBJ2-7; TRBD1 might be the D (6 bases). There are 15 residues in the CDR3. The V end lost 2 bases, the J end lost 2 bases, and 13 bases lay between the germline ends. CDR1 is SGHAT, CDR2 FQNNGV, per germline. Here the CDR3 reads CASSLRRQAAYEQYF. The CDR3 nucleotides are TGTGCCAGCAGCTTAAGAAGACAGGCTGCCTACGAGCAGTACTTC.

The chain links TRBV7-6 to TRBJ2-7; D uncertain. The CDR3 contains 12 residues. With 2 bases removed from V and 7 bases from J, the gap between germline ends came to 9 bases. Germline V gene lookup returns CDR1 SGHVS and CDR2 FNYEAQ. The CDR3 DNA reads TGTGCCAGCAGCTTAAACGGACGGGAGCAGTACTTC. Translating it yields CASSLNGREQYF.

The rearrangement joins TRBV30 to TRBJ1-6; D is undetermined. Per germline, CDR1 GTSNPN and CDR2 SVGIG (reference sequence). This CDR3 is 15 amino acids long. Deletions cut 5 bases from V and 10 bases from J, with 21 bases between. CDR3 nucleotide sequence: TGTGCCTGGGTGGGTCGACCCAATAAGGACTCACCCCTCCACTTT. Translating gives CAWVGRPNKDSPLHF.

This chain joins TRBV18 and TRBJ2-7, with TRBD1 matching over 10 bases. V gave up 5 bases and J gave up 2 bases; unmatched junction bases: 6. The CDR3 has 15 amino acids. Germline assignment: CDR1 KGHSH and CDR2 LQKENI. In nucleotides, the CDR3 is TGTGCCAGCTCAACCGGGACAGGGGCGCCCTACGAGCAGTACTTC. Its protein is CASSTGTGAPYEQYF.

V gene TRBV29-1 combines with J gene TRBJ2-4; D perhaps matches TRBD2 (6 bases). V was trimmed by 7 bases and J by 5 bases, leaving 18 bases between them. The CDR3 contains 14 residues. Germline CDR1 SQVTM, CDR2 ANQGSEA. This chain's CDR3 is CSAKMGGKENIQYF. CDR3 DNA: TGCAGCGCGAAGATGGGGGGAAAGGAAAACATTCAGTACTTC.

CDR3 loop: CASSLPPEEELFF. CDR3 in DNA: TGTGCCAGCAGCTTACCCCCCGAGGAGGAGCTGTTTTTT. The V call is TRBV7-9, the J call TRBJ2-2, with unresolved D. Trimming left V 2 bases short and J 10 bases short, with 11 bases between. Germline assignment: CDR1 SEHNR and CDR2 FQNEAQ (reference sequence). The CDR3 sequence is 13 residues long. The full variable domain, rest sourced from reference TRBV7-9 and TRBJ2-2, is DTGVSQNPRHKITKRGQNVTFRCDPISEHNRLYWYRQTLGQGPEFLTYFQNEAQLEKSRLLSDRFSAERPKGSFSTLEIQRTEQGDSAMYLCASSLPPEEELFFGEGSRLTVL.

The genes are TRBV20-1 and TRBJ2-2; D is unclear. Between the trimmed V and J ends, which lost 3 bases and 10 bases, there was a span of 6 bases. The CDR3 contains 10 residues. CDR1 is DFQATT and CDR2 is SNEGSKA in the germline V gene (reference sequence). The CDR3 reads CSASGEELFF. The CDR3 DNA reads TGCAGTGCTAGTGGAGAGGAGCTGTTTTTT.

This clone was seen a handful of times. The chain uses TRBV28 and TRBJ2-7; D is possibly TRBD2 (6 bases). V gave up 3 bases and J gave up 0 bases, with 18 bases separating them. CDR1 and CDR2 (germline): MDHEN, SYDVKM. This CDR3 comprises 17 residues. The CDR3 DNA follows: TGTGCCAGCAGTTTGCCTCTTAGCGGCACTAGCTCCTACGAGCAGTACTTC. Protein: CASSLPLSGTSSYEQYF.